These 25 T cell receptor beta chains share one sample of origin, sequenced in a study of CD8+ T cells in alopecia areata. cDNA serving as the sequencing template came from extracted, reverse transcribed RNA. This table comes from immunoSEQ multiplex PCR, and its TCRdb copy is limited to in-frame clones, with some not included. The sample lists over 150,000 clones, more than 50% seen once, with roughly 5.3% in the top ten. The source material was CD8+ T cells sorted from blood. The source is a human donor in good health.

A single count supports this clone. The rearrangement joins TRBV29-1 to TRBJ1-1; 7 bases line up with TRBD1. The CDR3 is 12 residues long. Germline V gene sequence: CDR1 SQVTM, CDR2 ANQGSEA. V dropped 4 bases and J dropped 5; count of bases not matched to a gene: 4. CDR3 residues: CSVVEQGTEAFF. CDR3 in DNA: TGCAGCGTTGTGGAACAGGGGACTGAAGCTTTCTTT.

This clone occurred a few times. The chain combines TRBV5-1 with TRBJ2-3; 9 bases agree with TRBD1. The CDR3 has 17 amino acids. Trimming at V came to 4 bases and at J to 2 bases, leaving 11 bases not matched to a gene. The germline gives CDR1 SGHRS, CDR2 YFSETQ. In nucleotides, the CDR3 is TGCGCCAGCAGCACTACTACAGGGGGCCCTTACACAGATACGCAGTATTTT. Translation: CASSTTTGGPYTDTQYF.

The J gene is TRBJ1-2, the V gene TRBV11-2; TRBD1 is a possible D gene (6 bases). CDR1 is SGHAT and CDR2 is FQNNGV in the germline V gene. Trimming pared 1 base from V and 4 bases from J, leaving 7 bases between. The CDR3 length is 13 residues. This chain's CDR3 is CASSLGTAYGYTF. CDR3 nucleotide sequence: TGTGCCAGCAGCTTAGGGACAGCCTATGGCTACACCTTC.

This chain uses TRBV9 with TRBJ1-1, with D perhaps matching TRBD1 (5 bases). CDR3 length equals 12 residues. Germline V gives CDR1 SGDLS, CDR2 YYNGEE. V was pared by 0 bases and J by 8 bases, with 8 bases between. For the CDR3, the DNA is TGTGCCAGCAGCGTAGGTCCAGGGGAAGCTTTCTTT. This encodes CASSVGPGEAFF.

V gene TRBV4-1 combines with J gene TRBJ1-1, with D unclear. Germline V gene data show CDR1 as MGHRA and CDR2 as YSYEKL. Trimming shortened V by 0 bases and J by 5 bases, and 10 bases separated the two germline ends. This CDR3 comprises 14 residues. As DNA, the CDR3 is TGCGCCAGCAGCCAAGAGGGGATTTGGACTGAAGCTTTCTTT. Translation: CASSQEGIWTEAFF.

The gene calls are TRBV6-6 and TRBJ2-5, with D perhaps matching TRBD2 (6 bases). The length of the CDR3 is 13 residues. Germline CDR1 is MNHNY and CDR2 is SVGAGI (reference sequence). Between the trimmed V and J ends, which lost 10 bases and 2 bases, there was a span of 14 bases. CDR3 bases: TGTGCCACCACCGGGACTGAGCAAGAGACCCAGTACTTC. This translates into CATTGTEQETQYF.

The rearrangement joins TRBV29-1 to TRBJ1-1; no clear D. The germline V gene encodes CDR1 SQVTM and CDR2 ANQGSEA. CDR3 length: 12 amino acids. V was trimmed by 6 bases and J by 1 base, leaving 9 bases between them. The CDR3 DNA reads as TGCAGCGTCGCCGACACGAACACTGAAGCTTTCTTT. This gives the protein CSVADTNTEAFF. The full variable domain, in which reference TRBV29-1 and TRBJ1-1 provide the parts outside the CDR3, is SAVISQKPSRDICQRGTSLTIQCQVDSQVTMMFWYRQQPGQSLTLIATANQGSEATYESGFVIDKFPISRPNLTFSTLTVSNMSPEDSSIYLCSVADTNTEAFFGQGTRLTVV.

This rearrangement joins TRBV7-9 to TRBJ2-7, with 8 bases identical to TRBD1. The germline V gene encodes CDR1 SEHNR and CDR2 FQNEAQ (reference sequence). With V trimmed by 6 bases and J by 5 bases, 6 bases remained unmatched. The CDR3 contains 13 residues. DNA of the CDR3: TGTGCCAGCAGTCAAGGGGGACAGGACGAGCAGTACTTC. It translates to CASSQGGQDEQYF. Full variable domain (missing parts from reference TRBV7-9 and TRBJ2-7): DTGVSQNPRHKITKRGQNVTFRCDPISEHNRLYWYRQTLGQGPEFLTYFQNEAQLEKSRLLSDRFSAERPKGSFSTLEIQRTEQGDSAMYLCASSQGGQDEQYFGPGTRLTVT.

This clone was picked up a small number of times. The chain combines TRBV9 with TRBJ1-2; 10 bases are shared with TRBD1. V shed 4 bases, J shed 3 bases, and the junction held 9 bases outside the gene matches. The CDR3 runs to 16 residues. Germline CDR1 is SGDLS and CDR2 is YYNGEE. The CDR3 sequence is CASSPLGTGADYGYTF. The CDR3 DNA reads as TGTGCCAGCAGCCCCCTCGGGACAGGGGCTGACTATGGCTACACCTTC.

In this sample, this clone turned up a few times. The chain joins TRBV7-2 to TRBJ1-2; 10 bases are a match to TRBD1. This CDR3 comprises 16 residues. Germline V CDR1 and CDR2: SGHTA, FQGNSA. V was clipped by 4 bases and J by 8 bases; unmatched bases: 13. CDR3 sequence (DNA): TGTGCCAGCAGCTCAATACTCCGGGACAGGGGACAAGGCTACACCTTC. This translates into CASSSILRDRGQGYTF.

This clone was picked up a small number of times. This rearrangement joins TRBV7-6 to TRBJ1-1; perhaps TRBD1 as D (5 bases). The length of the CDR3 is 13 residues. V dropped 2 bases and J dropped 1 base, with 5 bases sitting between them. Germline V gives CDR1 SGHVS, CDR2 FNYEAQ. This chain's CDR3 is CASSLQGNTEAFF. CDR3 DNA sequence: TGTGCCAGCAGCTTACAGGGGAACACTGAAGCTTTCTTT.

The rearrangement links TRBV10-3 to TRBJ1-6; the match to TRBD1 covers 9 bases. This CDR3 comprises 20 residues. Per germline, CDR1 ENHRY and CDR2 SYGVKD. With 6 bases clipped from V and 7 bases from J, the junction kept 22 bases outside the gene matches. CDR3 sequence reads: CAISDPQESTGGSVNSPLHF. The CDR3 DNA is TGTGCCATCAGCGACCCCCAAGAGTCGACAGGGGGATCGGTAAATTCACCCCTCCACTTT.

This clone appeared a few times. V usage is TRBV16 and J usage is TRBJ1-2; D is perhaps TRBD1 (6 bases). Trimming removed 1 base at V and 4 bases at J, with 25 bases between. Germline CDR1 and CDR2: KGHSY and FQNENV. The CDR3 consists of 19 residues. The CDR3 loop is CASSQYRPTVGGEGYGYTF. The CDR3 DNA sequence: TGTGCCAGCAGCCAATACCGGCCTACCGTGGGGGGCGAAGGCTATGGCTACACCTTC.

The V call is TRBV5-1, the J call TRBJ2-1; 8 bases fit TRBD1. Germline loops: CDR1 SGHRS, CDR2 YFSETQ. The CDR3 covers 16 residues. Trimming took 4 bases from V and 1 from J; bases not matched to a gene: 7. In DNA, the CDR3 is TGCGCCAGCAGCGGAACGGGACAGGCGTCCTACAATGAGCAGTTCTTC. This codes for CASSGTGQASYNEQFF.

This clone turned up a few times. This chain joins TRBV29-1 and TRBJ2-5; 8 nucleotides align to TRBD1. Losses at the gene ends were 5 bases for V and 3 bases for J; bases not matched to a gene: 11. CDR1 and CDR2 from the germline V gene are SQVTM and ANQGSEA. This CDR3 comprises 15 residues. The CDR3 bases are TGCAGCGTTAGACCCCGGGACAGGAAGGAAGAGACCCAGTACTTC. Translating gives CSVRPRDRKEETQYF.

The CDR3 sequence is CASAGQETQYF. The CDR3 nucleotides read TGTGCCAGCGCGGGGCAAGAGACCCAGTACTTC. The V and J genes are TRBV7-9 and TRBJ2-5; perhaps TRBD2 as D (6 bases). This CDR3 comprises 11 residues. V lost 8 bases and J 2 bases, leaving 6 bases between the germline ends. Germline V lookup: CDR1 SEHNR, CDR2 FQNEAQ (reference sequence).

The rearrangement joins TRBV25-1 to TRBJ2-7; D is unclear. Trimming pared 4 bases from V and 4 bases from J, leaving 11 bases between. The CDR3 has 13 amino acids. Germline loops: CDR1 MGHDK, CDR2 SYGVNS. The CDR3 nucleotides are TGTGCCAGCAGTGGGGCCAGAATTTACGAGCAGTACTTC. Protein product: CASSGARIYEQYF.

There are a few counts of this clone. The rearrangement uses TRBV2 and TRBJ2-5, with D tentatively TRBD1 (6 bases). This CDR3 is 17 amino acids long. Per the germline V gene, CDR1 is SNHLY and CDR2 is FYNNEI. V lost 0 bases to trimming and J lost 2 bases, with 16 bases between them. CDR3 loop: CASSEAAFLGQQETQYF. As DNA, the CDR3 is TGTGCCAGCAGTGAAGCGGCATTCCTAGGACAGCAAGAGACCCAGTACTTC.

V is TRBV7-9 and J is TRBJ1-2, with D tentatively TRBD1 (5 bases). The germline V and J ends were trimmed by 5 bases and 2 bases, with 15 bases remaining between them. The CDR3 totals 15 residues. Germline lookup yields CDR1 SEHNR and CDR2 FQNEAQ (reference sequence). The DNA of the CDR3 is TGTGCCAGCAGCATCCCCCGGGACGGGAACTATGGCTACACCTTC. It yields the protein CASSIPRDGNYGYTF.

This chain links TRBV7-7 with TRBJ2-5; 11 nucleotides match TRBD1. The CDR3 extends over 18 amino acids. Germline V lookup: CDR1 SSHAT, CDR2 FNYEAQ (reference sequence). V lost 5 bases and J lost 0; bases outside the gene matches: 11. The CDR3 region has the DNA TGTGCCAGCAGCCCCCAGGACAGGGGGCCCTACTACCAAGAGACCCAGTACTTC. Translation: CASSPQDRGPYYQETQYF.

The rearrangement links TRBV7-9 to TRBJ2-7, with D possibly TRBD1 on 5 matching bases. Trimming took off 2 bases at V and 4 bases at J, with 9 bases between the two ends. This CDR3 region has 13 residues. CDR1 and CDR2 from the germline V gene are SEHNR and FQNEAQ (reference sequence). This CDR3 is CASSLSQGYEQYF. In nucleotides, the CDR3 is TGTGCCAGCAGCTTATCCCAGGGTTACGAGCAGTACTTC.

This clone appeared a few times. V is TRBV2 and J is TRBJ2-1, with TRBD2 matching 9 bases. The CDR3 is 15 residues long. Germline V lookup: CDR1 SNHLY, CDR2 FYNNEI. V was pared by 6 bases and J by 9 bases, with 12 bases of the junction left unmatched. The CDR3 nucleotides are TGTGCCAGCAGGAGAGGACGCGGGGGGGTTAGTGAGCAGTTCTTC. This translates into CASRRGRGGVSEQFF. The full variable domain, completed using reference TRBV2 and TRBJ2-1, is EPEVTQTPSHQVTQMGQEVILRCVPISNHLYFYWYRQILGQKVEFLVSFYNNEISEKSEIFDDQFSVERPDGSNFTLKIRSTKLEDSAMYFCASRRGRGGVSEQFFGPGTRLTVL.

V usage is TRBV5-6 and J usage is TRBJ1-5; no clear D gene. Germline V CDR1 and CDR2: SGHDT, YYEEEE. The V end lost 4 bases, the J end lost 2 bases, and 13 bases lay between the germline ends. The CDR3 has 15 residues. CDR3 DNA sequence: TGTGCCAGCAGCCTTCGTCCCGGAGGCAATCAGCCCCAGCATTTT. Translating gives CASSLRPGGNQPQHF. Looking up the rest from reference TRBV5-6 and TRBJ1-5 gives the full variable domain: DAGVTQSPTHLIKTRGQQVTLRCSPKSGHDTVSWYQQALGQGPQFIFQYYEEEERQRGNFPDRFSGHQFPNYSSELNVNALLLGDSALYLCASSLRPGGNQPQHFGDGTRLSIL.

The chain combines TRBV5-6 with TRBJ1-2; no clear D. The CDR3 is 13 residues long. The germline V gene encodes CDR1 SGHDT and CDR2 YYEEEE. With 4 bases removed from V and 6 bases from J, the gap between germline ends came to 13 bases. CDR3 sequence: CASSPVIGDGYTF. The CDR3 nucleotides read TGTGCCAGCAGCCCTGTGATCGGGGATGGCTACACCTTC.

V is TRBV2 and J is TRBJ2-5, with 8 bases that match TRBD2. Per germline, CDR1 SNHLY and CDR2 FYNNEI. The CDR3 has 15 amino acids. Trimming removed 7 bases from V and 0 bases from J; junction bases left unmatched: 7. The CDR3 region has the DNA TGTGCCAGCACCGGGGGGGCTTCGTACCAAGAGACCCAGTACTTC. It encodes CASTGGASYQETQYF.